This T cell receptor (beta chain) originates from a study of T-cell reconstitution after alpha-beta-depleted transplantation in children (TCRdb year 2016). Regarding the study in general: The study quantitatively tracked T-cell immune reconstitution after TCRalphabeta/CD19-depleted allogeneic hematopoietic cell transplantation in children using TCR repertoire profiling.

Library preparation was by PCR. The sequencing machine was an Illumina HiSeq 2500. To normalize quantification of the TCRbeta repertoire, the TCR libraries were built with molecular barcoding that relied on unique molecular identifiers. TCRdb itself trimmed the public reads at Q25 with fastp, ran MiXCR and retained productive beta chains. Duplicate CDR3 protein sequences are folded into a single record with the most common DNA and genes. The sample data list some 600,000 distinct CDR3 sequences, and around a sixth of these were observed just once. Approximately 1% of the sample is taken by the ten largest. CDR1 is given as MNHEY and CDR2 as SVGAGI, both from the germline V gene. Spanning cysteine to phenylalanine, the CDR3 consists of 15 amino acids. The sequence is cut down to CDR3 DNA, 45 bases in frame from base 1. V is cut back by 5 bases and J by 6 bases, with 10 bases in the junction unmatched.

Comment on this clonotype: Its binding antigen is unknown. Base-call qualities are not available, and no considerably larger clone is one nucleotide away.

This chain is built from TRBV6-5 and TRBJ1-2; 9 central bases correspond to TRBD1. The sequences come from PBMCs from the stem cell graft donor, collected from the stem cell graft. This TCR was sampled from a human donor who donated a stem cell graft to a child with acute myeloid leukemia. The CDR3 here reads CASSLNRGLWDGYTF. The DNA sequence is TGTGCCAGCAGTCTCAACAGGGGGCTCTGGGATGGCTACACCTTC.